The T cell receptor (beta chain) described here comes from a study of shared T cell receptors in the human thymus. The length of the CDR3 is 14 residues. V gave up 4 bases and J gave up 8 bases, with 15 bases separating them. Germline assignment: CDR1 LGHNA and CDR2 YSLEER. Generated by immunoSEQ multiplex PCR, the TCRdb table keeps only in-frame clones and is missing some. The sample lists hundreds of thousands of clones, more than 75% occurring once. In this sample, this clone turned up once. This same sample was also part of a study on human thymus T cells. That work contributes: Resections were taken during corrective heart surgery, and the thymus tissue came from these. What appeared biased in thymic and blood repertoires was the usage of V and J genes.

This receptor was obtained from a boy less than two years old with a congenital heart defect. Input material: thymocytes. The chain is built from TRBV4-3 and TRBJ2-1; the D gene is possibly TRBD2 (5 bases). In nucleotides, the CDR3 is TGCGCCAGCAGCCGGGCGGATAGCGTCGATGAGCAGTTCTTC. Encoded protein: CASSRADSVDEQFF.